This is a list of T cell receptor beta chains from one sample in a study of blood T cell repertoires in COVID-19. Clones were sequenced by immunoSEQ multiplex PCR, and TCRdb holds only the in-frame ones, with some missing. Counted here are about 140,000 clones, 85% to 90% occurring once; the ten biggest clones make up under 9%. Input material: peripheral blood. These TCRs come from a woman aged 50 to 65 with active or convalescent COVID-19. CDR3s include the opening cysteine and the closing phenylalanine or tryptophan. A D gene is named only where the DNA matches it firmly. Some rows have no size entry. The others give once, few or many, or a class for an expanded clone.

D: TRBD1; size: -; J: TRBJ1-3; V: TRBV30; DNA: TGTGCCGGGGCTCCCGGGGGACAGATCGCTGGAAACACCATATATTTT; CDR3: CAGAPGGQIAGNTIYF
D: TRBD1; size: -; J: TRBJ1-3; V: TRBV24-1; DNA: TGTGCCACCAGTGATACGAGACAGGGAGGAAACACCATATATTTT; CDR3: CATSDTRQGGNTIYF
D: TRBD1; size: -; J: TRBJ1-1; V: TRBV7-6; DNA: TGTGCCAGCAGCTTAAGGGGACAGGGACCCCCCAACACTGAAGCTTTCTTT; CDR3: CASSLRGQGPPNTEAFF
D: TRBD1; size: -; J: TRBJ1-5; V: TRBV27; DNA: TGTGCCAGCAGTCTGGGACAGGGGAATCAGCCCCAGCATTTT; CDR3: CASSLGQGNQPQHF
D: -; size: -; J: TRBJ1-1; V: TRBV29-1; DNA: TGCAGCGTCCACTCGGGTGGGAACACTGAAGCTTTCTTT; CDR3: CSVHSGGNTEAFF
D: -; size: -; J: TRBJ1-5; V: TRBV6-2/TRBV6-3; DNA: TGTGCCAGCAGTAATTACAGGGTCGGCAATCAGCCCCAGCATTTT; CDR3: CASSNYRVGNQPQHF
D: TRBD2; size: -; J: TRBJ2-3; V: TRBV7-3; DNA: TGTGCCAGCAGCGGACTAGCTGGGGGAGGTACGCAGTATTTT; CDR3: CASSGLAGGGTQYF
D: -; size: -; J: TRBJ1-1; V: TRBV10-2; DNA: TGCGCCAGCAGTGAGGACTACGTCAGTGGAGCTTTCTTT; CDR3: CASSEDYVSGAFF
D: -; size: once; J: TRBJ1-1; V: TRBV19; DNA: TGTGCCAGCCTCTCGGGACTTTGGGGCACTGAAGCTTTCTTT; CDR3: CASLSGLWGTEAFF
D: TRBD1; size: -; J: TRBJ1-4; V: TRBV5-1; DNA: TGCGCCAGCAGCTTGGCCGACGGACAGGGTTTTGAAAAACTGTTTTTT; CDR3: CASSLADGQGFEKLFF
D: -; size: -; J: TRBJ2-1; V: TRBV20-1; DNA: TGCAGTGCTAGTCTCAGTGAGCAGTTCTTC; CDR3: CSASLSEQFF
D: -; size: -; J: TRBJ2-3; V: TRBV7-3; DNA: TGTGCCAGCAGCTCAAACTCGGAGGTGTCGCATTTT; CDR3: CASSSNSEVSHF
D: -; size: -; J: TRBJ2-1; V: TRBV7-2; DNA: TGTGCCAGCAGCTTAGCGCCAACTACCCAGTTCGCCTACAATGAGCAGTTCTTC; CDR3: CASSLAPTTQFAYNEQFF
D: -; size: -; J: TRBJ2-2; V: TRBV7-3; DNA: TGTGCCAGCAGCTTACTTTTTGACCAGGGATTGAACACCGGGGAGCTGTTTTTT; CDR3: CASSLLFDQGLNTGELFF
D: -; size: -; J: TRBJ1-2; V: TRBV6-2/TRBV6-3; DNA: TGTGCCAGCAGTTCCGGGACAAGGGCCGGCATTTATGGCTACACCTTC; CDR3: CASSSGTRAGIYGYTF
D: -; size: -; J: TRBJ1-1; V: TRBV7-2; DNA: TGTGCCAGCAGCTTAGGCTCGGGAGCTTTCTTT; CDR3: CASSLGSGAFF
D: TRBD1; size: -; J: TRBJ2-2; V: TRBV5-1; DNA: TGCGCCAGCAGCCCGACGGACAGGGTTAGATTAGGGAACACCGGGGAGCTGTTTTTT; CDR3: CASSPTDRVRLGNTGELFF